The clone carrying this T cell receptor (beta chain) was seen a few times. Its antigen is currently unknown. This sample was taken from a study of CD39 and CD103 CD8 tumor-infiltrating T cells. General study findings and limits: DN TIL clonotypes largely overlapped peripheral memory CD8 repertoires, unlike DP.

Patients were not receiving any therapy when their samples were collected. Memory CD8 T cells were sorted as CD8+CD4-CD45RA-, any CCR7 status. Germline CDR1 and CDR2: LNHDA and SQIVND (reference sequence). This CDR3 has 14 residues. Between the trimmed V and J ends, which lost 3 bases and 5 bases, there was a span of 11 bases. Genomic DNA came from 10,000 to 100,000 sorted cells per subset. Generated by immunoSEQ multiplex PCR, the TCRdb table keeps only in-frame clones and is missing some. The data contain approximately 8,000 clones, approximately 66% of them singletons. The J gene is TRBJ1-5, the V gene TRBV19, with a possible D match to TRBD1 (6 bases). This receptor was taken from a human donor with head and neck squamous cell carcinoma. Sequenced material: CD8+ T cells sorted from blood. The subset was: total memory CD8 T cells (CD45RA-CCR7+/-) from blood or uninvolved lymph node. The CDR3 bases are TGTGCCAGTAGTATCGGCCAGGGGTATCAGCCCCAGCATTTT. It translates to CASSIGQGYQPQHF. Complete variable domain (other parts from reference TRBV19 and TRBJ1-5): DGGITQSPKYLFRKEGQNVTLSCEQNLNHDAMYWYRQDPGQGLRLIYYSQIVNDFQKGDIAEGYSVSREKKESFPLTVTSAQKNPTAFYLCASSIGQGYQPQHFGDGTRLSIL.